The table lists the clone carrying this T cell receptor beta chain with a few counts. Its antigen is unknown. This sample is drawn from a study of beta chain features in type 1 diabetes. Whole-study results and caveats: Researchers reported that naive, central memory and Treg TCRB repertoires appeared more similar in patients than in healthy donors. Type 1 diabetes patients showed a moderate but significant shortening of TCRB CDR3s in all four CD4+ subsets. Whatever favoring of shorter templates PCR might show would apply equally to patients and controls.

All of the isolated RNA was reverse transcribed, so expressed TCRB transcripts were sequenced. Libraries were prepared by immunoSEQ multiplex PCR; TCRdb keeps only in-frame clonotypes and omits some of them. Among approximately 330,000 clones listed, roughly 11% were seen once. The CDR3 is 13 amino acids. The V gene's germline CDR1 is MNHEY and CDR2 SVGAGI. V dropped 1 base and J dropped 4 bases, with 7 bases sitting between them. A sort by CD45RO/CCR7/CD25/CD127/CD95/CD27 yielded CD4+ naive, central memory, regulatory and stem cell-like memory cells. This sequence originates from a woman in her twenties or thirties in good health. The chain has TRBV6-5 and TRBJ1-2; D gene ambiguous. Sequencing was done on a sample of naive CD4+ T cells from blood. Written as DNA, the CDR3 is TGTGCCAGCAGTTACTTCGGCGGCTATGGCTACACCTTC. Translated, it gives CASSYFGGYGYTF.